One and the same sample provided the 20 T cell receptor beta chains below, sequenced in a study of read filtering for tumor transcriptome and immune sequencing. Molecular barcoded adaptors covering alpha/delta and beta/gamma chains were used on about 0.4 ug RNA. Using its own MiXCR run on the reads, TCRdb lists one record per CDR3 protein. The repertoire consists of over 45,000 distinct CDR3 sequences, with more than 20% occurring once and the leading ten covering about 18%. Sequencing input: a population of CD138-negative cells sorted from bone marrow. The source of these receptors is a donor at least 40 years old with multiple myeloma.

This clonotype has more than one count but fewer than ten. A read error may be the cause here, since a much bigger clone is one base away. This is likely a read error, given that the CDR3 carries no conserved phenylalanine or tryptophan at its end. The rearrangement joins TRBV27 to TRBJ2-7; tentatively, D is TRBD2 (5 bases). CDR3 length equals 15 residues. The germline V gene encodes CDR1 MNHEY and CDR2 SMNVEV (reference sequence). V shed 5 bases and J shed 0 bases, with 14 bases lying between them. The CDR3 DNA reads as TGTGCCAGCAGTGTCGGACTGATGAGCTCCTACGAGCAGTACATC. Its translation: CASSVGLMSSYEQYI.

This clonotype was counted ten times or more. V usage is TRBV29-1 and J usage is TRBJ2-1; 10 bases map to TRBD2. V gave up 6 bases and J gave up 8 bases; unmatched junction bases: 13. The CDR3 sequence is 15 residues long. Germline loops: CDR1 SQVTM, CDR2 ANQGSEA. In DNA form, the CDR3 reads TGCAGCGTAATACTGACTAGCGGGCGAAGTGATGAGCAGTTCTTC. This translates into CSVILTSGRSDEQFF.

In its sample, this clonotype was seen many times. This chain connects TRBV2 to TRBJ2-4, with unresolved D. V shed 2 bases and J shed 15 bases, with 14 bases lying between them. The CDR3 consists of 12 residues. Germline V gene sequence: CDR1 SNHLY, CDR2 FYNNEI. For the CDR3, the DNA is TGTGCCAGCAGTGAATGGCTGGCGGTTTGGTACTTC. Protein product: CASSEWLAVWYF.

The chain employs TRBV7-9 and TRBJ2-3; D is unresolved. CDR1 is SEHNR and CDR2 is FQNEAQ in the germline V gene (reference sequence). The CDR3 length is 15 residues. Trimming removed 8 bases from V and 0 bases from J, with 15 bases in between. The CDR3 protein is CASARGSTSTDTQYF. The CDR3, as DNA: TGTGCCAGCGCCCGAGGATCCACTAGCACAGATACGCAGTATTTT.

This clonotype has at least ten counts. CDR3 sequence: CASRAGSNTGELFF. CDR3 DNA: TGTGCCAGCAGAGCGGGGTCGAACACCGGGGAGCTGTTTTTT. The rearrangement uses TRBV7-3 and TRBJ2-2; 7 bases fit TRBD2. V was pared by 6 bases and J by 0 bases, with 1 base of the junction left unmatched. Germline CDR1 reads SGHTA; CDR2 reads FQGTGA. This CDR3 contains 14 residues.

The chain employs TRBV9 and TRBJ1-1; D remains ambiguous. This CDR3 is 13 amino acids long. Germline V gene sequence: CDR1 SGDLS, CDR2 YYNGEE. V dropped 3 bases and J dropped 7 bases, with 13 bases sitting between them. CDR3 nucleotides: TGTGCCAGCAGCGCTACCGACGACGGTGAAGCTTTCTTT. As protein: CASSATDDGEAFF.

This clonotype was detected many times. This sequence is one base from a far larger clone and is likely a read error. The chain joins TRBV12-3 or TRBV12-4 to TRBJ2-1, with 10 bases fitting TRBD1. The CDR3 runs 14 residues. CDR3: CASSRWDRGNELFF. The CDR3 region has the DNA TGTGCCAGCAGCCGCTGGGACAGGGGTAATGAGCTGTTCTTC.

As concerns this clonotype: The final CDR3 position lacks the conserved phenylalanine or tryptophan, pointing to a likely read error. The chain employs TRBV10-2 and TRBJ1-2; D remains ambiguous. Germline CDR1 and CDR2: WSHSY and SAAADI. The germline V and J ends were trimmed by 6 bases and 5 bases, with 13 bases remaining between them. The CDR3 covers 13 residues. Here the CDR3 reads CASRTTRRYGYTL. As DNA, the CDR3 is TGCGCCAGCAGAACTACACGGAGGTATGGCTACACCCTC.

This clonotype has just a few counts. This may stem from a read error, because a much larger clone lies one nucleotide away. As DNA, the CDR3 is TGTGCCACCATACCCGGGACAGGGGACACTGAAGCTTTCTTT. Amino acids: CATIPGTGDTEAFF. The gene calls are TRBV24-1 and TRBJ1-1; 10 bases agree with TRBD1. CDR1 and CDR2 (germline): KGHDR, SFDVKD. The CDR3 is 14 amino acids. V trimming: 8 bases; J trimming: 3 bases; junction bases outside the gene matches: 5.

V is TRBV2 and J is TRBJ2-3, with TRBD1 matching over 7 bases. The trim removed 5 bases at V and 6 bases at J, leaving 11 bases unmatched. The CDR3 has 15 amino acids. Germline lookup yields CDR1 SNHLY and CDR2 FYNNEI. CDR3 region: CASSSRGQTRDTQYF. The CDR3 nucleotides are TGTGCCAGCAGTTCCCGGGGACAGACCAGGGATACGCAGTATTTT.

This clonotype was observed many times. The rearrangement links TRBV5-1 to TRBJ1-1, with TRBD1 matching 8 bases. There are 14 residues in the CDR3. From germline, CDR1 is SGHRS and CDR2 YFSETQ. Trimming cost V 4 bases and J 0 bases; bases outside gene matches: 2. The CDR3 loop is CASSRQGMNTEAFF. CDR3 sequence (DNA): TGCGCCAGCAGCCGACAGGGGATGAACACTGAAGCTTTCTTT. Combining the CDR3 with reference TRBV5-1 and TRBJ1-1 gives the whole variable domain KAGVTQTPRYLIKTRGQQVTLSCSPISGHRSVSWYQQTPGQGLQFLFEYFSETQRNKGNFPGRFSGRQFSNSRSEMNVSTLELGDSALYLCASSRQGMNTEAFFGQGTRLTVV.

The table lists this clonotype with a few counts. The chain employs TRBV5-1 and TRBJ2-5; D possibly corresponds to TRBD1 (5 bases). In germline, CDR1 is SGHRS, CDR2 YFSETQ. V dropped 0 bases and J dropped 5 bases, with 20 bases sitting between them. The CDR3 extends over 17 amino acids. The CDR3 coding sequence is TGCGCCAGCAGCTTGGCCCAGGGCCCGGGCGGACGGGAGACCCAGTACTTC. This gives the protein CASSLAQGPGGRETQYF.

This clonotype is medium-sized. This sequence joins TRBV20-1 and TRBJ2-1; D unresolved. CDR1 and CDR2 from the germline V gene are DFQATT and SNEGSKA (reference sequence). V was clipped by 0 bases and J by 7 bases, with 16 bases between them. The CDR3 is 15 amino acids. Here the CDR3 DNA reads TGCAGTGCTAGAGATTTCCGCGGAACTGGGAATGAGCAGTTCTTC. It is translated as CSARDFRGTGNEQFF.

V and J are TRBV28 and TRBJ1-2; D call uncertain. CDR1 is MDHEN and CDR2 is SYDVKM in the germline V gene. The CDR3 covers 14 residues. Trimming removed 5 bases from V and 8 bases from J, with 18 bases in between. The CDR3 nucleotides read TGTGCCAGCAGTCCCCGAGGAGCCCCTGAAGGCTACACCTTC. Encoded protein: CASSPRGAPEGYTF.

J is TRBJ1-5 and V is TRBV3-1, with D possibly TRBD1 on 6 matching bases. Trimming stripped 3 bases from V and 7 bases from J, with 19 bases between. In germline, CDR1 is LGHDT, CDR2 YNNKEL (reference sequence). The CDR3 length is 16 residues. The CDR3 DNA sequence: TGTGCCAGCAGCCACATAACAGGGTTGGGCAGACAGCCCCAGCATTTT. It translates to CASSHITGLGRQPQHF.

As to this clonotype: The junction shows a germline mismatch at one end, possibly a read error. The DNA for the CDR3 is TGTGCCAGCAGTCCTCCGGGACAGTCTTCCTACAAAGAGCAGTTCTTC. This gives the protein CASSPPGQSSYKEQFF. The J gene is TRBJ2-1, the V gene TRBV6-1, with 7 bases aligning to TRBD1. Per the germline V gene, CDR1 is MNHNS and CDR2 is SASEGT. The CDR3 runs to 16 residues.

The sample holds many counts of this clonotype. This rearrangement joins TRBV20-1 to TRBJ1-6; D remains ambiguous. V lost 1 base and J 2 bases, leaving 6 bases between the germline ends. The germline V gene encodes CDR1 DFQATT and CDR2 SNEGSKA (reference sequence). CDR3 length: 14 residues. CDR3 nucleotides: TGCAGTGCTAGAGGGACCACCTATAATTCACCCCTCCACTTT. Amino acid sequence: CSARGTTYNSPLHF.

This clonotype has a handful of counts. J is TRBJ1-1 and V is TRBV7-9, with TRBD1 as a possible D gene (5 bases). This CDR3 contains 16 residues. The germline CDR1 and CDR2 sequences are SEHNR and FQNEAQ (reference sequence). V lost 1 base to trimming and J lost 2 bases, with 14 bases between them. The DNA for the CDR3 is TGTGCCAGCAGCTTAGACCGGGGCCAGGGTAACACTGAAGCTTTCTTT. This gives the protein CASSLDRGQGNTEAFF.

There are many counts of this clonotype. The chain joins TRBV12-3 or TRBV12-4 to TRBJ1-1, with 7 bases matching TRBD1. J was trimmed by 12 bases and V by 5 bases; bases with no gene match: 12. The CDR3 totals 13 residues. Here the CDR3 reads CASSTRDSGESFF. The CDR3 region has the DNA TGTGCCAGCAGTACCCGGGACAGCGGCGAGTCTTTCTTT.

This sequence joins TRBV27 and TRBJ2-7; possible D gene TRBD1, 6 bases. The length of the CDR3 is 12 residues. V lost 5 bases and J lost 6, with 11 bases in between. Germline V CDR1 and CDR2: MNHEY, SMNVEV (reference sequence). DNA of the CDR3: TGTGCCAGCAGTGACAGGTTTAGCGAGCAGTACTTC. This encodes CASSDRFSEQYF.